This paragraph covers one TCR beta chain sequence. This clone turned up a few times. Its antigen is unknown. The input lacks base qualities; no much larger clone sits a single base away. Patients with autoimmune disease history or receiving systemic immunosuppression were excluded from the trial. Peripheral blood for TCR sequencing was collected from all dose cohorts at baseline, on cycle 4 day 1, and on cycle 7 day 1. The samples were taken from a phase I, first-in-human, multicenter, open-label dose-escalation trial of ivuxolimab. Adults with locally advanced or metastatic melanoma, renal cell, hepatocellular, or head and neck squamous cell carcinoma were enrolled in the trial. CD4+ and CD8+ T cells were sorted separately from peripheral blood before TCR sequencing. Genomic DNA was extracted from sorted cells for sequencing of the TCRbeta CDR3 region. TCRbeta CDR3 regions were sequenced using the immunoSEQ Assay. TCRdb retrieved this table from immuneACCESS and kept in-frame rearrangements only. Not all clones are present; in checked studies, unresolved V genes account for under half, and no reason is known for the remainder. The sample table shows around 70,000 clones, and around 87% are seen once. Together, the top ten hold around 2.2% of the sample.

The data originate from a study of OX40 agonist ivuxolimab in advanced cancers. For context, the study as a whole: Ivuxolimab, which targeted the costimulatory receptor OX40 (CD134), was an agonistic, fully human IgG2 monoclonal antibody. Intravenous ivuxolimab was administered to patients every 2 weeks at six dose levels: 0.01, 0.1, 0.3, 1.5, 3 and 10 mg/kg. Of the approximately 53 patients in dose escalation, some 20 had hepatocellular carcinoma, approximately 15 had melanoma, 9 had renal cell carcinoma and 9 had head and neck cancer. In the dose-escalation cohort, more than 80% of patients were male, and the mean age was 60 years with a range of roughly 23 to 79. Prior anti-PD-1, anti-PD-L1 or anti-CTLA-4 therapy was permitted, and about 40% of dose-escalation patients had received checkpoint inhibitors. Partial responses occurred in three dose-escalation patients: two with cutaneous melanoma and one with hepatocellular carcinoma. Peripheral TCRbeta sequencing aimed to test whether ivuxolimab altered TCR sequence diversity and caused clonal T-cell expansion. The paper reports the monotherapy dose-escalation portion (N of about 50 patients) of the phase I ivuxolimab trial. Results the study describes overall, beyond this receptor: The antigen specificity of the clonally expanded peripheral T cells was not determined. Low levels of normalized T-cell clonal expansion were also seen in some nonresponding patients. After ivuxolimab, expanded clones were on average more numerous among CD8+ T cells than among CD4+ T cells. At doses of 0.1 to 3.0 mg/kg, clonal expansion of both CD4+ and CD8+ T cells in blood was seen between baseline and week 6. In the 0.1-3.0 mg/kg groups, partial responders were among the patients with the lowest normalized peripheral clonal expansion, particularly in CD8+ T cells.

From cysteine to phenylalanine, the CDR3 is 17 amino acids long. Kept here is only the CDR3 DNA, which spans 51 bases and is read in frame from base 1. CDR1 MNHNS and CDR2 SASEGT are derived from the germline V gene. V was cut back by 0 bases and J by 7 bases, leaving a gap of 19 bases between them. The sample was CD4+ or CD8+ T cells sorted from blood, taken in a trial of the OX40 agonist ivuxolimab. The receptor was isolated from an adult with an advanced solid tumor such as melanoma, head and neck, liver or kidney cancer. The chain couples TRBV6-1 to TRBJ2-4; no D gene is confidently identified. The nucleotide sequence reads TGTGCCAGCAGTGAAGCGTCAGATCTGGGATTCTCCAACATTCAGTACTTC. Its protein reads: CASSEASDLGFSNIQYF.